Given below is one TCR beta chain in context. Its antigen remains unknown. The same CDR3 can be traced to other DNA sequences in this sample. The data belong to a study of shared clonotypes between healthy human individuals. This CDR3 has 13 amino acids. V trimming: 6 bases; J trimming: 3 bases; junction bases outside the gene matches: 3. The germline CDR1 and CDR2 sequences are MDHEN and SYDVKM. The naive CD8 population came from CD45RO-negative cells selected for CCR7, without terminally differentiated effector memory CD45RA+ cells. Clones were read by immunoSEQ multiplex PCR, and TCRdb kept only the in-frame ones, dropping some. The sample records roughly 2 million clones, less than 95% being singletons. Notes on the study in general: Compared with clonotypes that all four donors shared, non-shared clonotypes had lower generation probabilities.

Sample: naive CD8+ T cells sorted from blood. The chain links TRBV28 to TRBJ2-7, with 9 bases identical to TRBD1. The receptor was isolated from a man aged 18 to 29 in good health. This CDR3 is CASSEGQGYEQYF. The CDR3 DNA reads TGTGCCAGCAGCGAGGGACAGGGCTACGAGCAGTACTTC.